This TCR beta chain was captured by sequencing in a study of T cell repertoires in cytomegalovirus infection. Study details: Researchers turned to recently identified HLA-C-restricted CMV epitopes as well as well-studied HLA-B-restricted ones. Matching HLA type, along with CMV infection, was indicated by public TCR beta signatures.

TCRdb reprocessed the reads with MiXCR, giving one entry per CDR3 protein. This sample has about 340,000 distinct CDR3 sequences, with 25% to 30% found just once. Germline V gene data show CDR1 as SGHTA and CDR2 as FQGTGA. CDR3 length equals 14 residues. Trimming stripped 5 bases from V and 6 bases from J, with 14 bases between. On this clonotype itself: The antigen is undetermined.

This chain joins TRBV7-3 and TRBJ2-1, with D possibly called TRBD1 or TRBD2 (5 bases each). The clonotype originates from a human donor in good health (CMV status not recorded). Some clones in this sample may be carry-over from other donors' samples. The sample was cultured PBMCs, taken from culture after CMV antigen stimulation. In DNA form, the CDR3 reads TGTGCCAGCAGCCAAATGCATGGGGGCAATGAGCAGTTCTTC. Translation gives CASSQMHGGNEQFF.